These 15 T cell receptor beta chains originate from one sample sequenced in a study of cytomegalovirus exposure and HLA in healthy donors. Sequenced by immunoSEQ multiplex PCR; TCRdb stores in-frame clones only, minus some. The data hold over 200,000 clones, with approximately 87% observed a single time. Sequenced sample: PBMCs. The source is a woman between 18 and 29 years old in good health and CMV-seronegative.

The V gene is TRBV27, the J gene TRBJ2-2; tentative D call: TRBD1 (6 bases). The CDR3 loop spans 18 amino acids. From germline, CDR1 is MNHEY and CDR2 SMNVEV (reference sequence). V dropped 5 bases and J dropped 1 base, with 20 bases sitting between them. CDR3 residues: CASSPSVRTVRNTGELFF. CDR3 nucleotides: TGTGCCAGCAGTCCAAGTGTCAGGACAGTTCGGAACACCGGGGAGCTGTTTTTT.

CDR3 nucleotide sequence: TGTGCCAGCAGTCCGGCGAACACCGGGGAGCTGTTTTTT. Amino acids: CASSPANTGELFF. The chain joins TRBV25-1 to TRBJ2-2; D unresolved. Germline V gene lookup returns CDR1 MGHDK and CDR2 SYGVNS. This CDR3 region has 13 residues. V lost 5 bases and J 0 bases, leaving 4 bases between the germline ends.

CDR3 protein: CASSLAGNTGELFF. The CDR3, as DNA: TGTGCCAGCAGCTTGGCCGGGAACACCGGGGAGCTGTTTTTT. This rearrangement joins TRBV5-6 to TRBJ2-2; D uncertain. Germline CDR1 is SGHDT and CDR2 is YYEEEE. The CDR3 has 14 amino acids. Trimming took off 0 bases at V and 1 base at J, with 4 bases between the two ends.

The chain has TRBV19 and TRBJ1-5; D is undetermined. Trimming removed 9 bases from V and 3 bases from J, with 18 bases in between. From germline, CDR1 is LNHDA and CDR2 SQIVND (reference sequence). This CDR3 has 15 residues. CDR3 sequence: CASSNPNRYNQPQHF. CDR3 nucleotide sequence: TGTGCCAGCTCAAATCCTAACAGATACAATCAGCCCCAGCATTTT.

Here the CDR3 DNA reads TGCGCCAGCAGCTTGAGCAGGGTGGATGAGCAGTTCTTC. Its translation is CASSLSRVDEQFF. The rearrangement joins TRBV5-1 to TRBJ2-1, with D possibly being TRBD1 (5 bases). The V gene's germline CDR1 is SGHRS and CDR2 YFSETQ. The CDR3 is 13 residues long. Trimming pared 1 base from V and 8 bases from J, leaving 10 bases between.

The genes are TRBV30 and TRBJ2-2, with D unclear. Germline V gives CDR1 GTSNPN, CDR2 SVGIG (reference sequence). The CDR3 has 13 residues. Trimming cost V 1 base and J 1 base, with 4 bases left between them. The CDR3 sequence: CAWSGMNTGELFF. In DNA form, the CDR3 reads TGTGCCTGGAGTGGCATGAACACCGGGGAGCTGTTTTTT.

The chain links TRBV27 to TRBJ2-1, with 12 bases aligning to TRBD2. The germline gives CDR1 MNHEY, CDR2 SMNVEV (reference sequence). The CDR3 runs to 14 residues. V dropped 3 bases and J dropped 9; count of bases not matched to a gene: 3. The CDR3 sequence: CASSFQGLAGEQFF. For the CDR3, the DNA is TGTGCCAGCAGTTTCCAGGGACTAGCGGGTGAGCAGTTCTTC.

The V and J genes are TRBV4-1 and TRBJ1-1; no clear D gene. V lost 0 bases, J lost 0 bases, and 8 bases lay in between. Germline V gives CDR1 MGHRA, CDR2 YSYEKL. CDR3 length equals 15 residues. CDR3 region: CASSQDEVMNTEAFF. CDR3 DNA sequence: TGCGCCAGCAGCCAAGACGAAGTAATGAACACTGAAGCTTTCTTT.

The V gene is TRBV29-1, the J gene TRBJ2-3, with TRBD1 identical over 9 bases. Per germline, CDR1 SQVTM and CDR2 ANQGSEA. The CDR3 runs 14 residues. V was pared by 4 bases and J by 0 bases, with 2 bases of the junction left unmatched. The CDR3 region is CSVGTGASTDTQYF. The CDR3 DNA sequence: TGCAGCGTTGGGACAGGGGCTAGCACAGATACGCAGTATTTT.

V and J are TRBV6-1 and TRBJ2-3; maybe TRBD2 (6 bases). Germline V gene sequence: CDR1 MNHNS, CDR2 SASEGT. The CDR3 is 15 amino acids. Deletions cut 3 bases from V and 1 base from J, with 11 bases between. CDR3 nucleotide sequence: TGTGCCAGCAGTGACAGGAGGGGCGGCACAGATACGCAGTATTTT. Protein product: CASSDRRGGTDTQYF.

J is TRBJ2-7 and V is TRBV7-2, with 11 nucleotides matching TRBD2. V lost 7 bases to trimming and J lost 2 bases; unmatched junction nucleotides: 4. The CDR3 runs to 14 residues. Germline V gene sequence: CDR1 SGHTA, CDR2 FQGNSA. The CDR3 sequence: CASTSTSGAYEQYF. The CDR3 bases are TGTGCCAGCACCTCGACTAGCGGGGCCTACGAGCAGTACTTC.

This clone appeared a few times. CDR3 nucleotides: TGTGCCAGCAGTTTAGCTTGGAGTGAGCAGTTCTTC. Translated: CASSLAWSEQFF. The chain has TRBV28 and TRBJ2-1; D not certain. The CDR3 is made up of 12 amino acids. Germline-derived CDR1 and CDR2 are MDHEN and SYDVKM. V shed 2 bases and J shed 9 bases, with 8 bases lying between them.

The chain recombines TRBV21-1 with TRBJ2-1; the table names TRBD2, a call not compared with the DNA. TRBV21-1 is a listed pseudogene. The CDR3 loop spans 18 amino acids. CDR3 sequence: CASSKEPSGRALPFEQFF. CDR3 DNA sequence: TGTGCCAGCAGCAAAGAGCCTAGCGGGAGGGCCTTGCCGTTTGAGCAGTTCTTC.

The V call is TRBV4-2, the J call TRBJ1-5; D unclear. The germline V and J ends were trimmed by 0 bases and 0 bases, with 12 bases remaining between them. Germline-derived CDR1 and CDR2 are LGHNA and YNFKEQ. The CDR3 contains 17 residues. CDR3 amino acids: CASSQDPGRYSNQPQHF. CDR3 sequence (DNA): TGTGCCAGCAGCCAAGATCCGGGCAGATATAGCAATCAGCCCCAGCATTTT.

The gene calls are TRBV2 and TRBJ2-1, with D perhaps assigned TRBD1 or TRBD2 (5 bases each). This CDR3 spans 14 amino acids. Germline V gives CDR1 SNHLY, CDR2 FYNNEI. Trimming shortened V by 6 bases and J by 9 bases, and 18 bases separated the two germline ends. CDR3 sequence (DNA): TGTGCCAGCAGACAACTTTCTGATGGGGGTGAGCAGTTCTTC. This encodes CASRQLSDGGEQFF.